This TCR beta chain was identified in a study of cytomegalovirus exposure and HLA in healthy donors. Study-wide background: Among the approximately 380 donors who were genotyped, about 84% fell in the genetic ancestry cluster that is associated with self-reported Caucasian donors. General study points: Some highly shared sequence variants likely arose as a pipeline artifact. The authors assumed roughly uniform sequencing depth across donors for presence/absence analyses.

It was with 60 Vbeta and 13 Jbeta primers that the PCR ran. Assay used: immunoSEQ multiplex PCR; TCRdb lists only in-frame clones, some missing. Among some 150,000 clones listed, under 85% were seen once. This clone has a single count. Its antigen is unknown. Losses at the gene ends were 5 bases for V and 7 bases for J; bases not matched to a gene: 5. Germline CDR1 and CDR2: SEHNR and FQNEAQ (reference sequence). The CDR3 is made up of 14 amino acids. The chain combines TRBV7-9 with TRBJ1-6, with TRBD1 identical over 7 bases. Specimen: PBMCs. The receptor was derived from a woman between 40 and 50 years old in good health and CMV-seropositive. The CDR3 DNA reads as TGTGCCAGCAGCCGCGGGACAGCCAATTCACCCCTCCACTTT. It codes for CASSRGTANSPLHF.